These T cell receptor beta chains were read from a single sample in a study of shared clonotypes between healthy human individuals. Assay: immunoSEQ multiplex PCR; the TCRdb copy retains only in-frame clones and omits some. The data contain around 2.1 million clones, about 92% of them singletons. Sample: naive CD8+ T cells from PBMCs. These receptors were collected from a man younger than 35 in good health. Some clones in this sample may be carry-over from other donors' samples. The CDR3 runs from the conserved cysteine through the conserved F or W. D genes are given only for firm matches.

D gene: -
V gene: TRBV19
CDR3 protein: CASSIDLSGLSYEQYF

D gene: -
V gene: TRBV14
CDR3 protein: CASSQVDGYTF

D gene: -
V gene: TRBV29-1
CDR3 protein: CSALHIGRHTEAFF

D gene: -
V gene: TRBV27
CDR3 protein: CASAPAPGTGEQFF

D gene: -
V gene: TRBV28
CDR3 protein: CASSREMAVNQPQHF

D gene: -
V gene: TRBV28
CDR3 protein: CASSLAGGPAEQYF

D gene: TRBD1
V gene: TRBV29-1
CDR3 protein: CSVLQGTYEQYF

D gene: TRBD1
V gene: TRBV27
CDR3 protein: CASRLGQGIVNEQFF

D gene: -
V gene: TRBV4-3
CDR3 protein: CASRGGPGYEQYF

D gene: -
V gene: TRBV6-6
CDR3 protein: CASSYSPPEQYF

D gene: -
V gene: TRBV19
CDR3 protein: CASRTVNTEAFF

D gene: TRBD1
V gene: TRBV28
CDR3 protein: CASSQSLTGAMNTEAFF

D gene: -
V gene: TRBV28
CDR3 protein: CASSSPQRSSYNEQFF

D gene: TRBD2
V gene: TRBV11-2
CDR3 protein: CASSYRAGGPREQYF

D gene: -
V gene: TRBV28
CDR3 protein: CASSLVPTGPYEQYF

D gene: TRBD2
V gene: TRBV27
CDR3 protein: CASRGLDSDEQFF

D gene: -
V gene: TRBV27
CDR3 protein: CASSLQGLPGSYEQYF

D gene: -
V gene: TRBV9
CDR3 protein: CASSVAGVSTDTQYF

D gene: TRBD2
V gene: TRBV28
CDR3 protein: CASSFRTSYEQYF

D gene: -
V gene: TRBV7-9
CDR3 protein: CASTLAFF

D gene: -
V gene: TRBV28
CDR3 protein: CASSLWLGEAFF

D gene: TRBD1
V gene: TRBV19
CDR3 protein: CASSPWDREYEQYF

D gene: -
V gene: TRBV20-1
CDR3 protein: CSAPPPEQYF

D gene: TRBD1
V gene: TRBV6-5
CDR3 protein: CASSSGTGGNEQFF

D gene: TRBD2
V gene: TRBV10-3
CDR3 protein: CAISESRLAAFYEQYF

D gene: TRBD2
V gene: TRBV9
CDR3 protein: CASGISGMLYNEQFF

D gene: TRBD1
V gene: TRBV11-2
CDR3 protein: CASRGRTGGYGYTF

D gene: -
V gene: TRBV4-2
CDR3 protein: CASSQEGGWQETQYF